This TCR beta chain originates from a study of shared clonotypes between healthy human individuals. Findings and limits, study-wide: For naive CD4 cells, 4% to 6% of clonotypes were shared across a handful of donors. A reduction in generation probabilities was seen for non-shared clonotypes relative to those shared by all four donors.

A note on this clone: What it binds is unknown.

CDR3 length equals 16 residues. CDR1 and CDR2 from the germline V gene are KGHSH and LQKENI. The J segment lost 5 bases and the V segment lost 2 bases, leaving 3 bases of the junction unmatched. In the source study's methods: Junction-only sequences without quality scores came from ImmunoSEQ, so filtering differed. Clones were read by immunoSEQ multiplex PCR, and TCRdb kept only the in-frame ones, dropping some. That table gives V, J and clone size, and the DNA gave D and trimming. The sample has 2 million to 2.5 million clones; over 90% are singletons. The sequence derives from a man younger than 35 in good health. Some clones in this sample may be carry-over from other donors' samples. Sequencing used naive CD4+ T cells from PBMCs. Subset indicated: CD45RA+ positively selected. This chain uses TRBV18 with TRBJ2-3; 14 bases map to TRBD2. The CDR3 coding sequence is TGTGCCAGCTCACCAGGACTAGCGGGAGGTGAAGATACGCAGTATTTT. Protein: CASSPGLAGGEDTQYF.